This TCR beta chain stems from a study of vaccination and CD4 T cells after COVID-19. Germline values: CDR1 SGHRS, CDR2 YFSETQ. This CDR3 spans 14 amino acids. V was clipped by 0 bases and J by 3 bases; unmatched bases: 1. Cultured CD4+ T cell DNA was sequenced using the Oncomine TCR Beta short-read assay. TCRdb independently ran MiXCR on the PCR reads; one entry per CDR3 protein. The data show 8,500 to 13,000 distinct CDR3 sequences, over 45% seen once. This clonotype was recorded a few times. Its antigen is not known. Treatment reported: approximately 9-day PBMC culture with coronavirus spike peptide pools or control peptides (ViraFEST assay).

The sequencing input was CD4+ T cells from blood, cultured in vitro. The sequence came from a human donor who had recovered from COVID-19. The chain carries TRBV5-1 and TRBJ2-7, with 9 nucleotides matching TRBD1. The CDR3: CASSLDRGLYEQYF. The CDR3 region has the DNA TGCGCCAGCAGCTTGGACAGGGGGCTCTACGAGCAGTACTTC.